A single T cell receptor beta chain is shown here with its context. These data belong to a study of blood T cell repertoires in COVID-19. Background on the study: Donors in the United States, Italy and Spain gave samples during acute or convalescent COVID-19. Sources were T cells, B-cell-depleted T cells, or PBMCs; the material itself was cDNA or gDNA.

Original methodology: Estimation of nucleated cell counts was performed using reference gene primer amplification. TCRdb keeps only in-frame clones here, not all; method: immunoSEQ multiplex PCR. That table supplies the V and J calls and clone size; D and trimming were determined from the DNA. The data hold 25,000 to 35,000 clones, with 55% to 80% observed a single time. This CDR3 is built from 16 residues. Germline-derived CDR1 and CDR2 are SGHTA and FQGNSA. V lost 3 bases and J lost 7; bases outside the gene matches: 9. The specimen was peripheral blood. The sequence came from a human donor in a cohort sampled during active COVID-19. This chain links TRBV7-2 with TRBJ1-5; 10 nucleotides match TRBD1. In DNA, the CDR3 is TGTGCCAGCAGCTTTCAGACAGGGGGCGCTCGGCAGCCCCAGCATTTT. It translates to CASSFQTGGARQPQHF.